The T cell receptor (beta chain) described here comes from a study of OX40 agonist ivuxolimab in advanced cancers. Germline assignment: CDR1 LNHDA and CDR2 SQIVND (reference sequence). V lost 8 bases, J lost 7 bases, and 20 bases lay in between. This CDR3 has 15 residues. Method: immunoSEQ multiplex PCR; TCRdb's copy keeps in-frame clones and lacks some. The sample shows just over 45,000 clones, about 93% of them seen only once. Specimen: CD4+ or CD8+ T cells sorted from blood, collected in a trial of the OX40 agonist ivuxolimab. The chain has TRBV19 and TRBJ1-4; D possibly corresponds to TRBD1 (6 bases). The receptor's source is an adult with an advanced solid tumor such as melanoma, head and neck, liver or kidney cancer. In DNA, the CDR3 is TGTGCCAGTCATTCTTACAGGGAAGAGGGTGAAAAACTGTTTTTT. Amino acids: CASHSYREEGEKLFF. The full variable domain, rest sourced from reference TRBV19 and TRBJ1-4, is DGGITQSPKYLFRKEGQNVTLSCEQNLNHDAMYWYRQDPGQGLRLIYYSQIVNDFQKGDIAEGYSVSREKKESFPLTVTSAQKNPTAFYLCASHSYREEGEKLFFGSGTQLSVL.